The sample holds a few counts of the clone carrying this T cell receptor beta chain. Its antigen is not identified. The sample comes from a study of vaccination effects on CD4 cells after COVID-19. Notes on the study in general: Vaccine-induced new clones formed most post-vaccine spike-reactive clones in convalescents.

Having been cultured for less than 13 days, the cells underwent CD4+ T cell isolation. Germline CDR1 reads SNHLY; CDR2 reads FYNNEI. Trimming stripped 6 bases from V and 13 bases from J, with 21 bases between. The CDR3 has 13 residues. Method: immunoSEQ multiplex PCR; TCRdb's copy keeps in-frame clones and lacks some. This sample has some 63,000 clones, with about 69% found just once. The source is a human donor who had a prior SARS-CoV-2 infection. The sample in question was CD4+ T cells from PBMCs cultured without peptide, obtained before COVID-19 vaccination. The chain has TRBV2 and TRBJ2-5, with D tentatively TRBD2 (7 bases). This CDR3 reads CASSPSIGGAWYF. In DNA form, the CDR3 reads TGTGCCAGCAGCCCCTCGATTGGGGGGGCCTGGTACTTC.